This T cell receptor beta chain was documented in a study of spatial heterogeneity in lung cancer. Many counts were recorded for this clonotype. The antigen is undetermined. The sample's time point: sample taken at primary tumor resection. Study conclusions and caveats: The study found that expanded intratumoral alpha and beta TCR counts tracked tumor mutation counts.

TCRdb re-called the 5' RACE reads through MiXCR, storing one row per CDR3 protein. The sample records about 30,000 distinct CDR3 sequences, around 7.5% being singletons. CDR3 length: 16 residues. This receptor was identified in a male donor with early-stage non-small cell lung cancer. The material was lung tumor tissue, obtained at surgery. V gene TRBV21-1 combines with J gene TRBJ1-2. TRBV21-1 is a pseudogene. CDR3 protein: CASSLKEPMYNYGYTF. The CDR3 coding sequence is TGTGCCAGCAGCTTAAAGGAGCCTATGTATAACTATGGCTACACCTTC.